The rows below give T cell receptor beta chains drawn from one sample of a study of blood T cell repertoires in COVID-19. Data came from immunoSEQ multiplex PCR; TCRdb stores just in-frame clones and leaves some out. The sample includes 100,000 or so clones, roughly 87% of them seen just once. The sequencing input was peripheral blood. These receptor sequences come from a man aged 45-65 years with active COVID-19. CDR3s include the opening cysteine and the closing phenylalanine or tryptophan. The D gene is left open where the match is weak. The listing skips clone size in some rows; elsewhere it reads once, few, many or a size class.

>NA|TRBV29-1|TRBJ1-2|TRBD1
CSARTGVGYGYTF
TGCAGCGCACGGACAGGGGTTGGGTATGGCTACACCTTC
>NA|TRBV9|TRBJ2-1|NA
CASSVVAAEYNEQFF
TGTGCCAGCAGCGTAGTGGCAGCGGAGTACAATGAGCAGTTCTTC
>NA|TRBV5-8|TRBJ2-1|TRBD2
CASSIQRGGQFF
TGTGCCAGCAGCATCCAGCGGGGTGGGCAGTTCTTC
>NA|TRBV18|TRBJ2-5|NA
CASSQAEEGTQYF
TGTGCCAGCTCCCAAGCCGAGGAAGGGACCCAGTACTTC
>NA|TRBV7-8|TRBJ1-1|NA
CASSFGDTEAFF
TGTGCCAGCAGCTTCGGGGACACTGAAGCTTTCTTT
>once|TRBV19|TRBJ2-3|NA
CASSVRNTDTQYF
TGTGCCAGTAGTGTTAGAAACACAGATACGCAGTATTTT
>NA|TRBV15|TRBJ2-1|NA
CATSRGYESSEQFF
TGTGCCACCAGCCGGGGGTACGAGTCAAGTGAGCAGTTCTTC
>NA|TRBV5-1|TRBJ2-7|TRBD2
CASSSSGTSSNEQYF
TGCGCCAGCAGCTCATCCGGGACTAGCTCAAACGAGCAGTACTTC
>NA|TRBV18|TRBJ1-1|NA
CASSPGTGLRNTEAFF
TGTGCCAGCTCACCAGGAACAGGATTACGGAACACTGAAGCTTTCTTT
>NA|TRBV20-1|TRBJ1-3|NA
CSAQTGNTIYF
TGCAGTGCTCAGACTGGAAACACCATATATTTT
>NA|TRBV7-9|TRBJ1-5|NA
CASSPVGNQPQHF
TGTGCCAGCAGCCCGGTAGGCAATCAGCCCCAGCATTTT
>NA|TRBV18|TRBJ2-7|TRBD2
CASSPAVVPAGGEQYF
TGTGCCAGCTCCCCAGCAGTAGTGCCAGCGGGGGGCGAGCAGTACTTC
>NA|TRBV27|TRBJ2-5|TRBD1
CASSLILPTGATAETQYF
TGTGCCAGCAGTTTAATCCTCCCCACAGGGGCTACTGCAGAGACCCAGTACTTC
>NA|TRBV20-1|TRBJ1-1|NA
CSASDMNTEAFF
TGCAGTGCTAGTGATATGAACACTGAAGCTTTCTTT
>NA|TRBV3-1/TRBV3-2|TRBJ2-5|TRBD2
CASSQVRSGGAEEETQYF
TGTGCCAGCAGCCAAGTGAGGAGCGGGGGGGCCGAGGAAGAGACCCAGTACTTC
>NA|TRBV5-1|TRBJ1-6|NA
CASSLESDGGSPLHF
TGCGCCAGCAGCTTGGAGAGTGACGGAGGTTCACCCCTCCACTTT
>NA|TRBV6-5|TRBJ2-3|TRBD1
CASKQGRTSTDTQYF
TGTGCCAGCAAACAGGGGCGCACTAGCACAGATACGCAGTATTTT
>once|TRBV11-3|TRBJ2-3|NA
CASSTGGRSTQYF
TGTGCCAGCAGCACGGGTGGGAGGAGTACGCAGTATTTT
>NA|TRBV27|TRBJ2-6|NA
CASSLPKVQGRVGANVLTF
TGTGCCAGCAGTTTACCTAAGGTCCAGGGTAGGGTTGGGGCCAACGTCCTGACTTTC
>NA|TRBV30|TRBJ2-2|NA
CASLGGNPNTGELFF
TGTGCCTCCCTTGGGGGGAACCCGAACACCGGGGAGCTGTTTTTT
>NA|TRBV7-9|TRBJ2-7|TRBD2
CASSPYRTSASYEQYF
TGTGCCAGCAGCCCCTACCGGACTAGCGCCTCCTACGAGCAGTACTTC
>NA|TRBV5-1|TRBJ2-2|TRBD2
CASSFVAGDTTGELFF
TGCGCCAGCAGCTTTGTAGCGGGGGACACCACCGGGGAGCTGTTTTTT
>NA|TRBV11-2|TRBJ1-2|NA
CASSRTGNYGYTF
TGTGCCAGCAGTCGAACAGGGAACTATGGCTACACCTTC
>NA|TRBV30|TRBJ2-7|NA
CAWSVLGPRYEQYF
TGTGCCTGGAGTGTACTAGGGCCCAGGTACGAGCAGTACTTC
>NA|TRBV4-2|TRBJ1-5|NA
CASSQDRAGSQPQHF
TGTGCCAGCAGCCAAGATCGAGCCGGGTCCCAGCCCCAGCATTTT
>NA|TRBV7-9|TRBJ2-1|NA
CASSLGQAGGSYNEQFF
TGTGCCAGCAGCTTAGGTCAGGCCGGCGGGTCCTACAATGAGCAGTTCTTC
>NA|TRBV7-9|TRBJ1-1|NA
CASSVIGLGTEAFF
TGTGCCAGCAGCGTCATTGGGCTTGGGACTGAAGCTTTCTTT
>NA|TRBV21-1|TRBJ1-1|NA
CASSVRQGYTEAFF
TGTGCCAGCAGCGTAAGACAGGGGTACACTGAAGCTTTCTTT
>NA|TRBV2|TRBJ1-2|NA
CASVSLGGAGYTF
TGTGCCAGCGTTTCCCTCGGGGGGGCTGGCTACACCTTC
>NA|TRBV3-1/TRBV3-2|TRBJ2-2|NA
CASSQLVVRANTGELFF
TGTGCCAGCAGCCAGTTAGTGGTCCGCGCGAACACCGGGGAGCTGTTTTTT
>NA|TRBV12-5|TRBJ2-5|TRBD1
CASGWYRDSYFVSQETQYF
TGTGCTAGTGGTTGGTACCGGGACAGTTACTTTGTTTCTCAAGAGACCCAGTACTTC
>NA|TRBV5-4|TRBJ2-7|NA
CASSFGFFAGISYEQYF
TGTGCCAGCAGCTTTGGGTTTTTCGCGGGGATTTCCTACGAGCAGTACTTC
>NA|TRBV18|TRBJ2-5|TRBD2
CASSPATSGGQETQYF
TGTGCCAGCTCACCCGCGACTAGCGGGGGACAAGAGACCCAGTACTTC
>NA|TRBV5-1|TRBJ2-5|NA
CASSLGGAQETQYF
TGCGCCAGCAGCTTGGGAGGCGCCCAAGAGACCCAGTACTTC
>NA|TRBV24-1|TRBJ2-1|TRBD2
CATSDKKRGGINEQFF
TGTGCCACCAGTGATAAGAAGCGGGGGGGCATCAATGAGCAGTTCTTC
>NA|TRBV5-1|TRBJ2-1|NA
CASSLATRYEQFF
TGCGCCAGCAGCTTGGCCACGCGATATGAGCAGTTCTTC
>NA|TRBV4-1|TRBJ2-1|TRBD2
CASSPGGIRYNEQFF
TGCGCCAGCAGCCCCGGGGGGATCCGATACAATGAGCAGTTCTTC
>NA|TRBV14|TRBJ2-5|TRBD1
CASSHLDRGKTQYF
TGTGCCAGCAGTCACCTAGACAGGGGGAAGACCCAGTACTTC
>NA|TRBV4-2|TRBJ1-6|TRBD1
CASSQDRGSGTAFNSPLHF
TGTGCCAGCAGCCAAGACCGGGGGAGTGGGACAGCGTTTAATTCACCCCTCCACTTT
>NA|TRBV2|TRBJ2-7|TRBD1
CASSALDRGSSYEQYF
TGTGCCAGCAGTGCCCTCGACAGGGGGAGCTCCTACGAGCAGTACTTC
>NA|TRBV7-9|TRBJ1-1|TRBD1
CASSSSYRGAEAFF
TGTGCCAGCAGCTCGAGCTACAGGGGAGCTGAAGCTTTCTTT
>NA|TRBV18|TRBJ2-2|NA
CASSKGLNTGELFF
TGTGCCAGCTCGAAAGGACTTAACACCGGGGAGCTGTTTTTT